The T cell receptor (beta chain) described here comes from a study of T cell changes during pregnancy in multiple sclerosis. Measured with immunoSEQ multiplex PCR; TCRdb has only the in-frame clones, and not every one. The sample has tens of thousands of clones, about 88% seen once. The CDR3 runs 14 residues. Trimming shortened V by 4 bases and J by 6 bases, and 14 bases separated the two germline ends. Germline CDR1 is SGHRS and CDR2 is YFSETQ. V gene TRBV5-1 combines with J gene TRBJ2-4; D perhaps matches TRBD1 (6 bases). The source was CD4+ T cells from peripheral blood mononuclear cells, collected in the first trimester of pregnancy. This clonotype was obtained from a female donor with multiple sclerosis, enrolled in a pregnancy study. CDR3 in amino acids: CASSVGQSGNIQYF. For the CDR3, the DNA is TGCGCCAGCAGCGTCGGACAGTCTGGAAACATTCAGTACTTC. Full variable domain (rest looked up from reference TRBV5-1 and TRBJ2-4): KAGVTQTPRYLIKTRGQQVTLSCSPISGHRSVSWYQQTPGQGLQFLFEYFSETQRNKGNFPGRFSGRQFSNSRSEMNVSTLELGDSALYLCASSVGQSGNIQYFGAGTRLSVL.